This T cell receptor beta chain was identified in a study of cytomegalovirus exposure and HLA in healthy donors. Per the germline V gene, CDR1 is SGHRS and CDR2 is YFSETQ. The CDR3 consists of 14 residues. V shed 7 bases, J shed 1 base, and the junction held 3 bases outside the gene matches. The PCR made use of 60 Vbeta and 13 Jbeta primers. The table came from immunoSEQ multiplex PCR; TCRdb's copy has only in-frame clones and leaves some out. The sample contains about 130,000 clones, 70% to 85% of which appear only once. The chain couples TRBV5-1 to TRBJ2-2; 8 bases fit TRBD1. The origin of this receptor is a boy younger than 18 in good health and CMV-seronegative. The sequencing input was PBMCs. Written as DNA, the CDR3 is TGCGCCAGCTCCGGGACAGGGAACACCGGGGAGCTGTTTTTT. Translation gives CASSGTGNTGELFF.